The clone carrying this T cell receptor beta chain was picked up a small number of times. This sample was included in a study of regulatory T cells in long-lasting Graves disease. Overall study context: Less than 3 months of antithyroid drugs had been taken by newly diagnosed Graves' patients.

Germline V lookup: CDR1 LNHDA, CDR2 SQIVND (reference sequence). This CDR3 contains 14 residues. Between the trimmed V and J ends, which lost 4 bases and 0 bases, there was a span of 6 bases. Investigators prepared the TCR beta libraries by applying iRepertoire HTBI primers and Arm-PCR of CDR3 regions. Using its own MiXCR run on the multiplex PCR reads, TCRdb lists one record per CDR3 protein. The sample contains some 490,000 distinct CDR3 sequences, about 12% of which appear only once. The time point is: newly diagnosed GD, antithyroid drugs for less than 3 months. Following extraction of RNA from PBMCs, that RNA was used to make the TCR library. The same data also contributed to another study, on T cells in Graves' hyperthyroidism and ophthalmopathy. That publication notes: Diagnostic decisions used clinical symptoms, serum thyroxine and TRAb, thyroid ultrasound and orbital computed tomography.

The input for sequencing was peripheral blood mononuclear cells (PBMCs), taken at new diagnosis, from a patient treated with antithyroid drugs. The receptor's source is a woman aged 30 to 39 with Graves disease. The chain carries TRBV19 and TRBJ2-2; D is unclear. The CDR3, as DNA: TGTGCCAGTAGTACTTTATCGAACACCGGGGAGCTGTTTTTT. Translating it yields CASSTLSNTGELFF.